This TCR beta chain originates from a study of T-cell reconstitution after alpha-beta-depleted transplantation in children. Preparing the TCRbeta library involved the use of unique molecular identifiers. TCRdb reprocessed the PCR reads with MiXCR, giving one entry per CDR3 protein. The table shows about 540,000 distinct CDR3 sequences, with about 18% occurring only once. V shed 3 bases and J shed 4 bases, with 9 bases lying between them. This CDR3 contains 13 residues. This clonotype was counted only a few times. The source was PBMCs from the stem cell graft donor, collected from the stem cell graft. The sequence came from a human donor who donated a stem cell graft to a child with acute lymphoblastic leukemia. The rearrangement uses TRBV12-3 or TRBV12-4 and TRBJ1-2; D unclear. CDR3 DNA: TGTGCCAGCAGTTTGCGGGTAACCTATGGCTACACCTTC. Protein product: CASSLRVTYGYTF.